This T cell receptor delta chain was sequenced during a study of γδ T cells in repeated Plasmodium falciparum infection. TRG and TRD sequences were obtained from every sorted gammadelta sample. TCRdb reanalyzed the multiplex PCR reads using CATT. The sample records roughly 90,000 delta-chain clones, more than 1.4% being singletons. This clone was detected many times. This TCR came from a pool of human donors (malaria-infected and uninfected, not separated). The sequencing sample was made of gamma-delta T cells from blood.

In nucleotides, the CDR3 is TGTGCCTCATCCGACCGGGGGGCCCCGGAGTACACCGATAAACTCATCTTT. Encoded protein: CASSDRGAPEYTDKLIF. This chain joins TRDV3 and TRDJ1, with D tentatively TRDD3 (5 bases). Germline-derived CDR1 and CDR2 are TVYSNPD and GDNSRS (reference sequence). Trimming took off 4 bases at V and 0 bases at J, with 24 bases between the two ends. The CDR3 runs 17 residues. The full variable domain, its missing parts supplied by reference TRDV3 and TRDJ1, is CDKVTQSSPDQTVASGSEVVLLCTYDTVYSNPDLFWYRIRPDYSFQFVFYGDNSRSEGADFTQGRFSVKHILTQKAFHLVISPVRTEDSATYYCASSDRGAPEYTDKLIFGKGTRVTVEP.